This T cell receptor beta chain was profiled in a study of OX40 agonist ivuxolimab in advanced cancers. Notes on the research overall: Ivuxolimab, which targeted the costimulatory receptor OX40 (CD134), was an agonistic, fully human IgG2 monoclonal antibody. The paper reports the monotherapy dose-escalation portion (N of about 47 patients) of the phase I ivuxolimab trial. Prior anti-PD-1, anti-PD-L1 or anti-CTLA-4 therapy was permitted, and checkpoint inhibitors had been received by around 40% of dose-escalation patients. In the dose-escalation cohort, 82.7% of patients were male, and the mean age was roughly 60 years, with a range of about 23 to 90. Partial responses occurred in three dose-escalation patients, of whom one had hepatocellular carcinoma and two had cutaneous melanoma. Intravenous ivuxolimab was administered to patients every 2 weeks at six dose levels: 0.01, 0.1, 0.3, 1.5, 3 and 10 mg/kg. The purpose of peripheral TCRbeta sequencing was to test whether ivuxolimab changed TCR sequence diversity and led to clonal T-cell expansion. Of the approximately 50 dose-escalation patients, hepatocellular carcinoma was present in roughly 19, melanoma in roughly 15, renal cell carcinoma in 9 and head and neck cancer in 9.

The trial excluded patients who had a history of autoimmune disease or were on systemic immunosuppression. In every dose cohort, peripheral blood was drawn for TCR sequencing at baseline, cycle 4 day 1, and cycle 7 day 1. The samples were drawn from a first-in-human, open-label, multicenter phase I dose-escalation trial of ivuxolimab. The trial enrolled adults with locally advanced or metastatic head and neck squamous cell, hepatocellular, melanoma or renal cell carcinoma. CD4+ and CD8+ T cells were sorted separately from peripheral blood before TCR sequencing. As concerns this clone: Its antigen is not yet known. Base-call qualities are not available, and no considerably larger clone is one nucleotide away.

To sequence the TCRbeta CDR3 region, genomic DNA was isolated from the sorted cells. The immunoSEQ Assay was used for sequencing of TCRbeta CDR3 regions. TCRdb retrieved this table from immuneACCESS and kept in-frame rearrangements only. Not all clones are present; in checked studies, unresolved V genes account for under half, and no reason is known for the remainder. Recorded for this sample are 80,000 to 100,000 clones; more than 85% of them occurred a single time. The biggest ten clones account for roughly 0.26% of the sample. Paper-wide results and their limitations: In partial responders in the 0.1-3.0 mg/kg groups, normalized peripheral clonal expansion was found to be among the lowest, especially among CD8+ T cells. At doses of 0.1 to 3.0 mg/kg, clonal expansion of both CD4+ and CD8+ blood T cells was observed from baseline to week 6. After ivuxolimab, CD8+ T cells had more expanded clones than CD4+ T cells on average. Low levels of normalized T-cell clonal expansion were also shown by some nonresponding patients. Antigen specificity was not determined for the clonally expanded peripheral T cells.

Sample: CD4+ or CD8+ T cells sorted from blood, taken in a trial of the OX40 agonist ivuxolimab. The TCR comes from an adult with an advanced solid tumor such as melanoma, head and neck, liver or kidney cancer.

The bases are TGTGCCAGCAGCGTAGGGAGCTACTCTGGAAACACCATATATTTT. Translated, this gives CASSVGSYSGNTIYF. The chain is made from TRBV9 and TRBJ1-3, with no confident D gene call. V gives up 0 bases and J gives up 0 bases, and the segment between their germline ends measures 7 bases. CDR3 length: 15 amino acids, cysteine to phenylalanine. The read is trimmed to its CDR3 DNA, 45 bases read in frame from base 1. CDR1 and CDR2 are drawn from the germline V gene: SGDLS, YYNGEE.